This is a list of T cell receptor beta chains from one sample in a study of T cell responses to AZD1222 COVID-19 vaccine. Data came from immunoSEQ multiplex PCR; TCRdb stores just in-frame clones and leaves some out. The table lists 88,000 or so clones, roughly nine tenths of them singletons. The starting material was peripheral blood, obtained 28 days after the second AZD1222 dose. All receptors derive from an adult who received the AZD1222 COVID-19 vaccine. CDR3s include the opening cysteine and the closing phenylalanine or tryptophan. A D gene is named only where the DNA matches it firmly.

NA	TRBV10-3	TRBJ2-1	TGTGCCATCAGTGCTGGGGGATCACGAAGTGAGCAGTTCTTC	CAISAGGSRSEQFF
NA	TRBV25-1	TRBJ1-1	TGTGCCAGCAGCCATGGGGTAGGGACTGAAGCTTTCTTT	CASSHGVGTEAFF
NA	TRBV2	TRBJ1-1	TGTGCCAGCAGTGAAAGCCAGGTGAACACTGAAGCTTTCTTT	CASSESQVNTEAFF
TRBD2	TRBV5-4	TRBJ2-1	TGTGCCAGCGGGGGACGCGGGGGGGACAATGAGCAGTTCTTC	CASGGRGGDNEQFF
NA	TRBV9	TRBJ1-2	TGTGCCAGCGGAGGACGACTCTATGGCTACACCTTC	CASGGRLYGYTF
TRBD1	TRBV6-1	TRBJ2-1	TGTGCCAGCAGTGAATTCTATTTCGGAGTTAGCAGGGGGACAGGAGAGTTCTTC	CASSEFYFGVSRGTGEFF
TRBD1	TRBV5-6	TRBJ2-1	TGTGCCAGCAGCAGGACAGGAAACAATGAGCAGTTCTTC	CASSRTGNNEQFF
TRBD2	TRBV6-2/TRBV6-3	TRBJ2-3	TGTGCCAGCAGTCCCTCTCCAGAAGCGGGGTCTAGCACAGATACGCAGTATTTT	CASSPSPEAGSSTDTQYF
TRBD1	TRBV7-9	TRBJ1-1	TGTGCCAGCAGCTTGGGGGACAGAATGAACACTGAAGCTTTCTTT	CASSLGDRMNTEAFF
NA	TRBV12-3/TRBV12-4	TRBJ1-6	TGTGCCAGCAGTTTGGAGAGTTCACCCCTCCACTTT	CASSLESSPLHF
NA	TRBV5-3	TRBJ2-3	TGTGCCAGAAGCTTAGCCGGGACCCTCCTCACAGATACGCAGTATTTT	CARSLAGTLLTDTQYF
TRBD1	TRBV3-1/TRBV3-2	TRBJ1-2	TGTGCCAGCAGCCAGACCACAGGACAGGGTCGATCCTTC	CASSQTTGQGRSF
NA	TRBV4-2	TRBJ1-2	TGTGCCAGCAGCCAAGAACAACAGGAACACTATGGCTACACCTTC	CASSQEQQEHYGYTF
TRBD2	TRBV6-1	TRBJ2-7	TGTGCCAGCAGTGAAGCGCCAGCGGGGGGCTACGAGCAGTACTTC	CASSEAPAGGYEQYF
NA	TRBV7-3	TRBJ2-1	TGTGCCAGCAGCTTAGCACACGGCAGTGAGCAGTTCTTC	CASSLAHGSEQFF
TRBD2	TRBV5-1	TRBJ2-2	TGCGCCAGCAGCTTGCCAGCGGGGGGAGGAACCGGGGAGCTGTTTTTT	CASSLPAGGGTGELFF